The 10 T cell receptor beta chains below were found in one sample sequenced in a study of blood T cell repertoires in COVID-19. TCRdb's table, derived via immunoSEQ multiplex PCR, lists solely in-frame clones and lacks some. Of roughly 70,000 clones detected, 70% to 90% appear once; the ten largest clones hold roughly 5%. The sequenced sample was peripheral blood. The receptors here all came from a woman of 80 years or more with active or convalescent COVID-19.

The chain carries TRBV4-1 and TRBJ2-1; TRBD2 matches at 11 bases. V was pared by 1 base and J by 4 bases, with 3 bases of the junction left unmatched. This CDR3 has 16 amino acids. Germline values: CDR1 MGHRA, CDR2 YSYEKL. Written as DNA, the CDR3 is TGCGCCAGCAGCCAAGGTAGCGGGGGGGAATACAATGAGCAGTTCTTC. Translation: CASSQGSGGEYNEQFF.

As concerns this clone: Germline and junction disagree at one end, which may indicate a read error. V gene TRBV12-3 or TRBV12-4 combines with J gene TRBJ2-1; D may be TRBD2 (7 bases). The CDR3 extends over 13 amino acids. As DNA, the CDR3 is TGTGCCAGCAGTTTTAACAGGGCGCGGGAGTTGCTCTTC. It codes for CASSFNRARELLF.

The chain uses TRBV21-1 and TRBJ1-5. TRBV21-1 represents a pseudogene. The CDR3 loop spans 16 amino acids. CDR3 DNA: TGTGCCAGCAGCACCCCGGGGATAGGTAGCAATCAGCCCCAGCATTTT. The encoded protein is CASSTPGIGSNQPQHF.

This clone was seen more than once but under ten times. This rearrangement joins TRBV9 to TRBJ2-7, with TRBD2 identical over 9 bases. The CDR3 is 16 residues long. Germline lookup yields CDR1 SGDLS and CDR2 YYNGEE. The V segment lost 3 bases and the J segment 2 bases; nucleotides outside the gene matches: 9. CDR3 in amino acids: CASSDDIAGDPYEQYF. The CDR3 nucleotides read TGTGCCAGCAGCGATGACATAGCGGGAGACCCCTACGAGCAGTACTTC.

This clone was seen a few times. The chain employs TRBV6-5 and TRBJ1-5; D not resolved. CDR1 MNHEY and CDR2 SVGAGI come from the germline V gene. V lost 6 bases and J 4 bases, leaving 10 bases between the germline ends. The CDR3 sequence is 13 residues long. In nucleotides, the CDR3 is TGTGCCAGCAGGGACTATACGAATCAGCCCCAGCATTTT. Its translation: CASRDYTNQPQHF.

This clone has a single count. The chain carries TRBV5-1 and TRBJ2-5, with D unresolved. The CDR3 runs 18 residues. V lost 1 base to trimming and J lost 1 base, with 20 bases between them. Germline V gene sequence: CDR1 SGHRS, CDR2 YFSETQ. The CDR3: CASSLTSVGANPQETQYF. As DNA, the CDR3 is TGCGCCAGCAGCTTGACGTCCGTGGGCGCGAACCCCCAAGAGACCCAGTACTTC.

The chain couples TRBV6-2 or TRBV6-3 to TRBJ1-4; D gene uncertain. Germline values: CDR1 MNHEY, CDR2 SVGEGT. The V end was cut by 6 bases, the J end by 1 base, with 12 bases between. The CDR3 has 15 residues. DNA of the CDR3: TGTGCCAGCAGCCCCCGCGGCAGAACTAATGAAAAACTGTTTTTT. This sequence encodes CASSPRGRTNEKLFF.

This clone came up once. The chain employs TRBV5-4 and TRBJ2-3, with 9 bases identical to TRBD2. The germline V gene has CDR1 SGHNT and CDR2 YYREEE (reference sequence). Trimming took 1 base from V and 1 from J; bases not matched to a gene: 7. The CDR3 is made up of 17 amino acids. The CDR3, as DNA: TGTGCCAGCAGCTTGAAGTGGCTAGCGGGACGCACAGATACGCAGTATTTT. Translation: CASSLKWLAGRTDTQYF.

The V gene is TRBV24-1, the J gene TRBJ2-5; a possible D gene is TRBD1 (6 bases). The CDR3 runs 14 residues. V lost 4 bases to trimming and J lost 4 bases, with 12 bases between them. CDR1 and CDR2 (germline): KGHDR, SFDVKD. CDR3 in DNA: TGTGCCACCAGTGACGCGCTAGGGGGAGAGACCCAGTACTTC. Amino acid sequence: CATSDALGGETQYF.

V usage is TRBV21-1 and J usage is TRBJ1-4; the table's D call of TRBD1 was not tested on the DNA. TRBV21-1 is flagged as a pseudogene. The CDR3 extends over 11 amino acids. CDR3 sequence reads: CASSPREKLFF. As DNA, the CDR3 is TGTGCCAGCAGCCCCAGGGAAAAACTGTTTTTT.